These 21 T cell receptor beta chains share one sample of origin, sequenced in a study of blood T cells in healthy people across ages. A second PCR of roughly 7 to 11 cycles used a sample-barcoded 5' primer and a J-beta primer mix. TCRdb called the 5' RACE reads again in MiXCR, with one record for every CDR3 protein. The sample has some 640,000 distinct CDR3 sequences; roughly 30% are singletons. Material: blood. Every receptor here comes from a woman aged 80 or older in good health.

The sample holds a few counts of this clonotype. This may arise from a read error, as a much more abundant clone is one base away. The CDR3 region is CSANQGASPGANVRTF. CDR3 nucleotides: TGCAGTGCTAACCAGGGGGCCTCGCCCGGGGCCAACGTCCGGACTTTC. V gene TRBV20-1 combines with J gene TRBJ2-6, with 8 bases matching TRBD1. The germline CDR1 and CDR2 sequences are DFQATT and SNEGSKA (reference sequence). This CDR3 is 16 amino acids long.

This clonotype was observed many times. The chain carries TRBV24-1 and TRBJ1-5; possibly TRBD1 for D (6 bases). Trimming removed 6 bases from V and 4 bases from J, with 12 bases in between. From germline, CDR1 is KGHDR and CDR2 SFDVKD. The CDR3 extends over 14 amino acids. CDR3 nucleotides: TGTGCCACCAGTCCCGGACAGACAAATCAGCCCCAGCATTTT. Its translation: CATSPGQTNQPQHF.

This clonotype was counted at least ten times. V gene TRBV5-1 combines with J gene TRBJ2-1; D is unresolved. The CDR3 is 14 amino acids. The germline CDR1 and CDR2 sequences are SGHRS and YFSETQ. Trimming stripped 0 bases from V and 6 bases from J, with 10 bases between. Written as DNA, the CDR3 is TGCGCCAGCAGCTTGGGACAACTCCTCAATGAGCAGTTCTTC. Residues: CASSLGQLLNEQFF.

This chain connects TRBV18 to TRBJ2-5, with a weak D call TRBD1 (5 bases). The CDR3 sequence is 15 residues long. The ends were cut back, 3 bases at V and 11 bases at J, with 22 bases in the middle. Germline lookup yields CDR1 KGHSH and CDR2 LQKENI. The CDR3 is CASSPLKGLDNEQYF. CDR3 sequence (DNA): TGTGCCAGCTCACCGCTCAAGGGTTTGGACAATGAGCAGTACTTC.

Concerning this clonotype: This may stem from a read error, because a much larger clone lies one nucleotide away. The chain uses TRBV6-1 and TRBJ1-1; the D is unclear. Germline CDR1 is MNHNS and CDR2 is SASEGT. Trimming removed 6 bases from V and 3 bases from J, with 11 bases in between. The CDR3 length is 13 residues. DNA of the CDR3: TGTGCCAGCAGGGTCAAGGCGGACACTGAAGCTTTCTTT. It is translated as CASRVKADTEAFF.

In this sample, this clonotype turned up many times. J is TRBJ1-2 and V is TRBV20-1, with 7 bases identical to TRBD1. The V gene end was trimmed by 6 bases and the J gene end by 1 base; junction bases not matched to a gene: 5. The CDR3 length is 13 residues. CDR1 is DFQATT and CDR2 is SNEGSKA in the germline V gene (reference sequence). The CDR3 sequence: CSAWDSFNYGYTF. CDR3 sequence (DNA): TGCAGTGCGTGGGACAGCTTTAACTATGGCTACACCTTC.

The sample holds many counts of this clonotype. The V call is TRBV3-1, the J call TRBJ2-6; D not resolved. The CDR3 covers 16 residues. Trimming removed 0 bases at V and 0 bases at J, with 6 bases between. Germline values: CDR1 LGHDT, CDR2 YNNKEL (reference sequence). The CDR3 DNA follows: TGTGCCAGCAGCCAAGATTTAGTCTCTGGGGCCAACGTCCTGACTTTC. This codes for CASSQDLVSGANVLTF.

The chain recombines TRBV6-5 with TRBJ2-2, with 11 bases lining up with TRBD2. The CDR3 is 16 residues long. J gave up 1 base and V 6 bases, and 4 bases lay outside the gene matches. Looked up from germline, CDR1 is MNHEY and CDR2 is SVGAGI. CDR3 loop: CASRGLAGGNTGELFF. The CDR3 nucleotides are TGTGCCAGCAGAGGACTAGCGGGTGGGAACACCGGGGAGCTGTTTTTT.

This clonotype was recorded at least ten times. The chain employs TRBV5-1 and TRBJ1-4, with 9 bases matching TRBD1. This CDR3 comprises 14 residues. J gave up 7 bases and V 4 bases, and 5 bases lay outside the gene matches. Germline-derived CDR1 and CDR2 are SGHRS and YFSETQ. CDR3 protein: CASSLGQGREKLFF. The DNA of the CDR3 is TGCGCCAGCAGCCTGGGACAGGGTCGTGAAAAACTGTTTTTT. The whole variable domain, remainder taken from reference TRBV5-1 and TRBJ1-4, is KAGVTQTPRYLIKTRGQQVTLSCSPISGHRSVSWYQQTPGQGLQFLFEYFSETQRNKGNFPGRFSGRQFSNSRSEMNVSTLELGDSALYLCASSLGQGREKLFFGSGTQLSVL.

This clonotype was observed a handful of times. V gene TRBV5-1 combines with J gene TRBJ1-4; 7 nucleotides match TRBD1. V was pared by 3 bases and J by 4 bases, with 6 bases of the junction left unmatched. This CDR3 spans 15 amino acids. Per germline, CDR1 SGHRS and CDR2 YFSETQ. CDR3 nucleotides: TGCGCCAGCAGCTCGGGACAGCGCTATAATGAAAAACTGTTTTTT. This gives the protein CASSSGQRYNEKLFF.

This clonotype has a count of ten or more. The CDR3 DNA sequence: TGTGCCAGCAGCTTAGACCTGGAGGTGTACGTTGATGAGCAGTTCTTC. The encoded protein is CASSLDLEVYVDEQFF. The V call is TRBV7-9, the J call TRBJ2-1, with a possible D match to TRBD2 (5 bases). V was pared by 1 base and J by 8 bases, with 18 bases between. The CDR3 spans 16 residues. The germline gives CDR1 SEHNR, CDR2 FQNEAQ (reference sequence).

As regards this clonotype: A much larger clone lies one base from this, so it may be a read error. The chain employs TRBV7-9 and TRBJ2-7; maybe TRBD2 (5 bases). The CDR3 has 15 residues. The germline V gene encodes CDR1 SEHNR and CDR2 FQNEAQ (reference sequence). Trimming cost V 5 bases and J 7 bases, with 21 bases left between them. The CDR3 DNA reads as TGTGCCAGCAGCCCGCCCGGACTGATCCACAATGAGCAGTACTTC. Its protein is CASSPPGLIHNEQYF.

This chain joins TRBV7-2 and TRBJ1-5; 7 nucleotides line up with TRBD1. J gave up 9 bases and V 1 base, and 9 bases lay outside the gene matches. CDR1 is SGHTA and CDR2 is FQGNSA in the germline V gene. This CDR3 has 15 residues. CDR3 coding DNA: TGTGCCAGCAGCTTAGGGGACAGAGGAGGTCGGCCCCAGCATTTT. Protein: CASSLGDRGGRPQHF. Looking up the rest from reference TRBV7-2 and TRBJ1-5 gives the full variable domain: GAGVSQSPSNKVTEKGKDVELRCDPISGHTALYWYRQSLGQGLEFLIYFQGNSAPDKSGLPSDRFSAERTGGSVSTLTIQRTQQEDSAVYLCASSLGDRGGRPQHFGDGTRLSIL.

In this sample, this clonotype turned up many times. The V gene is TRBV7-2, the J gene TRBJ2-3; the D call may be TRBD1 or TRBD2 (6 bases each). CDR3 size: 15 residues. Germline-derived CDR1 and CDR2 are SGHTA and FQGNSA. V shed 5 bases and J shed 2 bases, with 14 bases lying between them. The chain's CDR3 is CASSPEGGPTDTQYF. Written as DNA, the CDR3 is TGTGCCAGCAGCCCAGAGGGGGGACCCACAGATACGCAGTATTTT.

This sequence joins TRBV9 and TRBJ2-7, with a weak D call TRBD1 (5 bases). Germline CDR1 SGDLS, CDR2 YYNGEE. V lost 2 bases and J 5 bases, leaving 14 bases between the germline ends. This CDR3 spans 14 amino acids. The DNA of the CDR3 is TGTGCCAGCAGCGTCCGGCCAGGGTGGAACGAGCAGTACTTC. Protein: CASSVRPGWNEQYF.

V and J are TRBV6-2 or TRBV6-3 and TRBJ1-2; TRBD1 matches at 9 bases. The CDR3 length is 14 residues. Unmatched junction bases numbered 12, after V lost 8 bases and J lost 8 bases. Germline loops: CDR1 MNHEY, CDR2 SVGEGT. CDR3: CASESRDRDGGYTF. CDR3 nucleotide sequence: TGTGCCAGCGAGAGCCGGGACAGGGACGGAGGCTACACCTTC.

In its sample, this clonotype was seen many times. This rearrangement joins TRBV10-3 to TRBJ1-5, with 12 bases identical to TRBD1. In germline, CDR1 is ENHRY, CDR2 SYGVKD. The V segment lost 8 bases and the J segment 5 bases; nucleotides outside the gene matches: 4. The length of the CDR3 is 14 residues. The DNA of the CDR3 is TGTGCCATCTCCGGGACAGGGGGCGATCAGCCCCAGCATTTT. This codes for CAISGTGGDQPQHF.

This clonotype has only one observation. The V gene is TRBV12-3 or TRBV12-4, the J gene TRBJ1-1; 7 bases agree with TRBD1. V lost 2 bases and J lost 11; bases outside the gene matches: 8. CDR3 length: 13 residues. The CDR3 sequence: CASSLRAGGDAFF. The CDR3 DNA reads as TGTGCCAGCAGTTTAAGGGCAGGGGGGGATGCTTTCTTT.

The sample holds one count of this clonotype. The gene calls are TRBV7-2 and TRBJ2-1, with a possible D match to TRBD1 (6 bases). The CDR3 spans 14 residues. V lost 1 base, J lost 5 bases, and 9 bases lay in between. Germline loops: CDR1 SGHTA, CDR2 FQGNSA. The chain's CDR3 is CASSLGWTDNEQFF. In DNA form, the CDR3 reads TGTGCCAGCAGCTTAGGTTGGACAGACAATGAGCAGTTCTTC.

The sample holds many counts of this clonotype. The rearrangement links TRBV20-1 to TRBJ2-1; 8 bases agree with TRBD1. The CDR3 runs to 14 residues. The germline V gene has CDR1 DFQATT and CDR2 SNEGSKA (reference sequence). J gave up 4 bases and V 5 bases, and 7 bases lay outside the gene matches. The chain's CDR3 is CSAEDRDLYNEQFF. The CDR3 DNA follows: TGCAGTGCTGAGGACAGGGACCTATACAATGAGCAGTTCTTC.

This clonotype was counted only a few times. The V gene is TRBV15, the J gene TRBJ2-3, with TRBD2 matching 7 bases. This CDR3 spans 16 amino acids. From germline, CDR1 is LNHNV and CDR2 YYDKDF (reference sequence). The trim removed 1 base at V and 1 base at J, leaving 5 bases unmatched. The CDR3 bases are TGTGCCACCAGCAGAGGGGACGCGGGGGGCACAGATACGCAGTATTTT. Translating gives CATSRGDAGGTDTQYF.